Below are 10 T cell receptor beta chains sequenced from a single sample in a study of T cell responses to AZD1222 COVID-19 vaccine. Measured with immunoSEQ multiplex PCR; TCRdb has only the in-frame clones, and not every one. The sample lists around 100,000 clones; about 88% were seen once. Sequenced material: peripheral blood, taken on day 0 of AZD1222 vaccination. The receptors derive from an adult in good health.

This rearrangement joins TRBV27 to TRBJ1-5; 10 bases fit TRBD1. Looked up from germline, CDR1 is MNHEY and CDR2 is SMNVEV (reference sequence). The CDR3 length is 15 residues. Trimming at V came to 6 bases and at J to 4 bases, leaving 6 bases not matched to a gene. The CDR3 region is CASRPGTGENQPQHF. CDR3 nucleotide sequence: TGTGCCAGCAGGCCCGGGACAGGGGAGAATCAGCCCCAGCATTTT.

The chain recombines TRBV5-1 with TRBJ2-1; a weak D match, TRBD2 (6 bases). V shed 3 bases and J shed 0 bases, with 13 bases lying between them. Germline CDR1 and CDR2: SGHRS and YFSETQ. The length of the CDR3 is 16 residues. This chain's CDR3 is CASSWDGTPSYNEQFF. CDR3 nucleotides: TGCGCCAGCAGCTGGGACGGGACTCCCTCCTACAATGAGCAGTTCTTC.

V is TRBV2 and J is TRBJ2-7; 11 nucleotides match TRBD1. There are 14 residues in the CDR3. Germline loops: CDR1 SNHLY, CDR2 FYNNEI. Trimming at V came to 10 bases and at J to 2 bases, leaving 7 bases not matched to a gene. The CDR3 spells CANRGQGAAYEQYF. For the CDR3, the DNA is TGTGCCAACCGAGGACAGGGGGCAGCCTACGAGCAGTACTTC.

The V and J genes are TRBV24-1 and TRBJ2-3; possibly TRBD2 for D (5 bases). The CDR3 covers 13 residues. CDR1 is KGHDR and CDR2 is SFDVKD in the germline V gene. Trimming stripped 5 bases from V and 8 bases from J, with 13 bases between. CDR3 in amino acids: CATSVAPRGTQYF. CDR3 in DNA: TGTGCCACCAGTGTCGCACCCCGGGGTACGCAGTATTTT.

The rearrangement links TRBV5-7 to TRBJ2-5; 7 nucleotides match TRBD2. TRBV5-7 is treated as an ORF (open reading frame) with a function not yet certain. Germline trimming cut 2 bases from V and 5 bases from J; bases unmatched to any gene: 0. This CDR3 has 12 amino acids. The CDR3 nucleotides are TGTGCCAGCAGCTTCGGGGGGGAGACCCAGTACTTC. It codes for CASSFGGETQYF.

V and J are TRBV9 and TRBJ1-6; D might be TRBD1 (6 bases). The ends were cut back, 0 bases at V and 6 bases at J, with 13 bases in the middle. From germline, CDR1 is SGDLS and CDR2 YYNGEE. The CDR3 sequence is 16 residues long. CDR3 nucleotides: TGTGCCAGCAGCGTAGAAGCGACAGGAGCTAATTCACCCCTCCACTTT. Encoded protein: CASSVEATGANSPLHF.

The chain couples TRBV4-3 to TRBJ1-2; weak D call: TRBD1 (6 bases). The CDR3 covers 15 residues. V dropped 3 bases and J dropped 3 bases, with 14 bases sitting between them. CDR1 LGHNA and CDR2 YSLEER come from the germline V gene. In nucleotides, the CDR3 is TGCGCCAGCAGCCATGGGGGCGGCAGGGACTATGGCTACACCTTC. Its translation is CASSHGGGRDYGYTF.

The chain has TRBV23-1 and TRBJ2-7; 9 bases match TRBD1. TRBV23-1 is an open reading frame, and its role is uncertain. V shed 6 bases, J shed 1 base, and the junction held 7 bases outside the gene matches. This CDR3 contains 15 residues. The CDR3, as DNA: TGCGCCAGCAGCCACCGGGACAGGGAGTCCTACGAGCAGTACTTC. It translates to CASSHRDRESYEQYF.

The chain recombines TRBV28 with TRBJ1-3, with D possibly being TRBD1 (5 bases). The CDR3 is 14 residues long. Deletions cut 2 bases from V and 4 bases from J, with 9 bases between. Germline V gives CDR1 MDHEN, CDR2 SYDVKM. CDR3 sequence (DNA): TGTGCCAGCAGTTTAAGATCAGGGGGAAACACCATATATTTT. This sequence encodes CASSLRSGGNTIYF.

Comments on this clone: A read error may account for a junction end that differs from germline. The chain has TRBV7-7 and TRBJ2-1; D is unclear. The CDR3 sequence is 13 residues long. Looked up from germline, CDR1 is SSHAT and CDR2 is FNYEAQ (reference sequence). CDR3 in DNA: TGTGCTAGCAGCTTAGGCTTAGGCGATGAGCAGTTCTTC. Encoded protein: CASSLGLGDEQFF.